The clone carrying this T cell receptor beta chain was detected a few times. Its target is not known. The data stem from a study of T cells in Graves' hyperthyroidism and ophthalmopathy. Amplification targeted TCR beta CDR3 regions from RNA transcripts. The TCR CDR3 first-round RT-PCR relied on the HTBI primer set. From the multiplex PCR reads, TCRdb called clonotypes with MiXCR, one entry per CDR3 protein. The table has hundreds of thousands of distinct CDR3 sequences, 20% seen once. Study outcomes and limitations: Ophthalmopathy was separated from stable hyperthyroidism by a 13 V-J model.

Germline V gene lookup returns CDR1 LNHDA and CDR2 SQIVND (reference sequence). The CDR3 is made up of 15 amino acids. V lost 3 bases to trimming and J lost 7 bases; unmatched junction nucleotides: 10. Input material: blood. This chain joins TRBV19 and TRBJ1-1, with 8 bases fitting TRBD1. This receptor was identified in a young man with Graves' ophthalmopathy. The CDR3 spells CASSIRDRNRGEAFF. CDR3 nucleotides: TGTGCCAGTAGTATTCGGGACAGGAACCGGGGTGAAGCTTTCTTT.